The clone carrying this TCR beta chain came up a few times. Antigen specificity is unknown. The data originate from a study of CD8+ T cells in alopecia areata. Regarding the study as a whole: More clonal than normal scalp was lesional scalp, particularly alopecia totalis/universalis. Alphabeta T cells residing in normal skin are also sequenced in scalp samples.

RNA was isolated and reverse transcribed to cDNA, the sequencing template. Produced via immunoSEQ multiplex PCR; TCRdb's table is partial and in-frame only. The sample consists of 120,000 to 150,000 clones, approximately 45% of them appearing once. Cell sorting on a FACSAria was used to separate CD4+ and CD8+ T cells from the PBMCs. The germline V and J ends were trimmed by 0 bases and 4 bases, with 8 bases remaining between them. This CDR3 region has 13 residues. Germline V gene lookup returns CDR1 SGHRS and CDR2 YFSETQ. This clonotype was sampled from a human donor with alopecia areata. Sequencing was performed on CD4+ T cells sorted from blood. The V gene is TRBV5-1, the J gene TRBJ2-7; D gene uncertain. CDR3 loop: CASSLASFYEQYF. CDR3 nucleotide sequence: TGCGCCAGCAGCTTGGCATCTTTTTACGAGCAGTACTTC.